A selection of T cell receptor beta chains follows, all from one sample in a study of blood T cell repertoires in COVID-19. Clones were sequenced by immunoSEQ multiplex PCR, and TCRdb holds only the in-frame ones, with some missing. Of about 410,000 clones listed, 89% were seen once; the top ten hold about 1.7%. The sequenced material came from PBMCs or T cells enriched from blood (not recorded which). These receptors were collected from a woman under 40 who had recovered from COVID-19. Both conserved end residues are trimmed from each CDR3. Each record gives: CDR3 protein, CDR3 length, V gene, J gene.

CDR3 protein: ASRRELAGGYEQY
CDR3 length: 13
V gene: TRBV27
J gene: TRBJ2-7

CDR3 protein: AISDRAGLNQPQH
CDR3 length: 13
V gene: TRBV10-3
J gene: TRBJ1-5

CDR3 protein: ASSQSTGATSGELF
CDR3 length: 14
V gene: TRBV14
J gene: TRBJ2-2

CDR3 protein: ASRGTSGSNEQF
CDR3 length: 12
V gene: TRBV19
J gene: TRBJ2-1

CDR3 protein: ASTRGGLDYGYT
CDR3 length: 12
V gene: TRBV9
J gene: TRBJ1-2

CDR3 protein: ATLRAADYEQY
CDR3 length: 11
V gene: TRBV13
J gene: TRBJ2-7

CDR3 protein: ASRKGTGGTGELF
CDR3 length: 13
V gene: TRBV6-5
J gene: TRBJ2-2

CDR3 protein: ASSGGQGAFGYT
CDR3 length: 12
V gene: TRBV7-9
J gene: TRBJ1-2

CDR3 protein: ASGDRTGDRGYT
CDR3 length: 12
V gene: TRBV4-1
J gene: TRBJ1-2

CDR3 protein: AWSAPPTGISGNTIY
CDR3 length: 15
V gene: TRBV30
J gene: TRBJ1-3

CDR3 protein: ASSFEGGVSEAF
CDR3 length: 12
V gene: TRBV5-4
J gene: TRBJ1-1

CDR3 protein: AWSINAITEAF
CDR3 length: 11
V gene: TRBV30
J gene: TRBJ1-1

CDR3 protein: ASSAGGPPYTQY
CDR3 length: 12
V gene: TRBV19
J gene: TRBJ2-3

CDR3 protein: ASSNLGRGWAYSNQPQH
CDR3 length: 17
V gene: TRBV28
J gene: TRBJ1-5

CDR3 protein: ASSFRLAGTYEQY
CDR3 length: 13
V gene: TRBV28
J gene: TRBJ2-7

CDR3 protein: ASSFGTANSPLH
CDR3 length: 12
V gene: TRBV28
J gene: TRBJ1-6

CDR3 protein: ASSTYRDRMYGYT
CDR3 length: 13
V gene: TRBV21-1
J gene: TRBJ1-2

CDR3 protein: ASNKDRRWSST
CDR3 length: 11
V gene: TRBV28
J gene: TRBJ1-2

CDR3 protein: ASSLDGIQPQH
CDR3 length: 11
V gene: TRBV28
J gene: TRBJ1-5

CDR3 protein: AISPGTGDTEAF
CDR3 length: 12
V gene: TRBV10-3
J gene: TRBJ1-1